Listed below are T cell receptor beta chains from one sample, sequenced in a study of T-cell reconstitution after alpha-beta-depleted transplantation in children. One entry per CDR3 protein, called by TCRdb with MiXCR from the PCR reads. In the table there are under 450,000 distinct CDR3 sequences, around 16% of which are singletons. The starting material was PBMCs, mostly from graft donor cells, obtained 360 days after TCRalphabeta/CD19-depleted stem cell transplant. The receptors stem from a boy in the first two years of life who had a stem cell transplant for Wiskott-Aldrich syndrome, so the T cells may come from the graft donor. The CDR3 runs from the conserved cysteine through the conserved F or W. The order of the fields is J gene, V gene, clone size, D gene, CDR3 protein, CDR3 DNA. D genes are given only for firm matches. Some rows have no size entry. The others give once, few or many, or a class for an expanded clone.

j_call: TRBJ2-4; v_call: TRBV20-1; clone_size: .; d_call: .; cdr3_aa: CSATGRAAIGIQYF; cdr3_nt: TGCAGTGCTACTGGACGGGCAGCAATAGGCATTCAGTACTTC
j_call: TRBJ1-1; v_call: TRBV10-3; clone_size: few; d_call: .; cdr3_aa: CAISEGTSNTEAFF; cdr3_nt: TGTGCCATCAGTGAGGGGACATCGAACACTGAAGCTTTCTTT
j_call: TRBJ2-5; v_call: TRBV29-1; clone_size: .; d_call: TRBD1; cdr3_aa: CSVAGTAKETQYF; cdr3_nt: TGCAGCGTCGCCGGGACAGCAAAAGAGACCCAGTACTTC
j_call: TRBJ1-5; v_call: TRBV4-2; clone_size: .; d_call: TRBD1; cdr3_aa: CASSQGGQGGNQPQHF; cdr3_nt: TGTGCCAGCAGCCAAGGGGGACAGGGGGGAAATCAGCCCCAGCATTTT
j_call: TRBJ2-5; v_call: TRBV12-3/TRBV12-4; clone_size: .; d_call: TRBD2; cdr3_aa: CASSSGLARVETQYF; cdr3_nt: TGTGCCAGCAGCTCCGGACTAGCTAGGGTGGAGACCCAGTACTTC
j_call: TRBJ1-2; v_call: TRBV20-1; clone_size: .; d_call: .; cdr3_aa: CSASNGPGDYGYTF; cdr3_nt: TGCAGTGCCTCCAACGGACCGGGAGACTATGGCTACACCTTC
j_call: TRBJ2-5; v_call: TRBV11-2; clone_size: few; d_call: .; cdr3_aa: CASSLAYRTQETQYF; cdr3_nt: TGTGCCAGCAGCTTAGCCTACAGGACTCAAGAGACCCAGTACTTC
j_call: TRBJ2-3; v_call: TRBV25-1; clone_size: few; d_call: .; cdr3_aa: CASSDWAADTQYF; cdr3_nt: TGTGCCAGCAGTGATTGGGCGGCAGATACGCAGTATTTT
j_call: TRBJ2-7; v_call: TRBV10-3; clone_size: few; d_call: .; cdr3_aa: CAIQRPGYEQYF; cdr3_nt: TGTGCCATCCAGAGGCCGGGCTACGAGCAGTACTTC
j_call: TRBJ2-1; v_call: TRBV12-3/TRBV12-4; clone_size: .; d_call: .; cdr3_aa: CASTAGLLNNEQFF; cdr3_nt: TGTGCCAGCACCGCGGGACTCCTGAACAATGAGCAGTTCTTC
j_call: TRBJ2-7; v_call: TRBV12-3/TRBV12-4; clone_size: once; d_call: TRBD2; cdr3_aa: CASSFGLAGYGEQYF; cdr3_nt: TGTGCCAGCAGTTTCGGACTAGCGGGATATGGGGAGCAGTACTTC
j_call: TRBJ1-1; v_call: TRBV20-1; clone_size: .; d_call: .; cdr3_aa: CSAKHGPLNTEAFF; cdr3_nt: TGCAGTGCTAAGCACGGGCCCTTGAACACTGAAGCTTTCTTT
j_call: TRBJ2-5; v_call: TRBV4-2; clone_size: .; d_call: .; cdr3_aa: CASSLGAREETQYF; cdr3_nt: TGTGCCAGCAGCCTCGGGGCCCGCGAAGAGACCCAGTACTTC
j_call: TRBJ2-1; v_call: TRBV12-3/TRBV12-4; clone_size: few; d_call: TRBD2; cdr3_aa: CASRVSGGEYNEQFF; cdr3_nt: TGTGCCAGCAGAGTTAGCGGGGGAGAATACAATGAGCAGTTCTTC
j_call: TRBJ2-1; v_call: TRBV24-1; clone_size: .; d_call: TRBD2; cdr3_aa: CATSDSLAGTYNEQFF; cdr3_nt: TGTGCCACCAGTGATTCTCTAGCGGGAACCTACAATGAGCAGTTCTTC
j_call: TRBJ2-7; v_call: TRBV6-2/TRBV6-3; clone_size: few; d_call: .; cdr3_aa: CASRTGVGLYEQYF; cdr3_nt: TGTGCCAGCAGGACGGGAGTAGGACTCTACGAGCAGTACTTC
j_call: TRBJ2-7; v_call: TRBV7-9; clone_size: .; d_call: TRBD2; cdr3_aa: CASGGETYEQYF; cdr3_nt: TGTGCCAGCGGGGGGGAGACTTACGAGCAGTACTTC
j_call: TRBJ2-7; v_call: TRBV5-1; clone_size: .; d_call: .; cdr3_aa: CASSSSFSEQYF; cdr3_nt: TGCGCCAGCAGCTCCAGCTTTTCCGAGCAGTACTTC
j_call: TRBJ2-7; v_call: TRBV5-1; clone_size: few; d_call: .; cdr3_aa: CASSLTRGPSYEQYF; cdr3_nt: TGCGCCAGCAGCCTGACCAGGGGCCCCTCCTACGAGCAGTACTTC
j_call: TRBJ2-7; v_call: TRBV29-1; clone_size: few; d_call: .; cdr3_aa: CSVVDILNYEQYF; cdr3_nt: TGCAGCGTTGTGGACATTTTGAACTACGAGCAGTACTTC
j_call: TRBJ2-3; v_call: TRBV12-3/TRBV12-4; clone_size: many; d_call: TRBD1; cdr3_aa: CASSPGQGATDTQYF; cdr3_nt: TGTGCCAGCAGTCCGGGACAGGGGGCAACAGATACGCAGTATTTT
j_call: TRBJ2-3; v_call: TRBV24-1; clone_size: few; d_call: .; cdr3_aa: CATTSGLRTDTQYF; cdr3_nt: TGTGCCACCACATCGGGACTCCGCACAGATACGCAGTATTTT
j_call: TRBJ2-1; v_call: TRBV29-1; clone_size: few; d_call: .; cdr3_aa: CSVERGPSTGDEQFF; cdr3_nt: TGCAGCGTTGAAAGGGGACCCTCAACCGGCGATGAGCAGTTCTTC
j_call: TRBJ2-2; v_call: TRBV4-1; clone_size: .; d_call: TRBD1; cdr3_aa: CASSQEVWTGLFRGTGELFF; cdr3_nt: TGCGCCAGCAGCCAAGAAGTCTGGACAGGCCTCTTTAGGGGTACCGGGGAGCTGTTTTTT
j_call: TRBJ2-2; v_call: TRBV5-5; clone_size: few; d_call: .; cdr3_aa: CASSLRQGLNTGELFF; cdr3_nt: TGTGCCAGCAGCTTGAGGCAGGGGCTGAACACCGGGGAGCTGTTTTTT
j_call: TRBJ2-7; v_call: TRBV4-1; clone_size: few; d_call: .; cdr3_aa: CASSQVPGGVPYEQYF; cdr3_nt: TGCGCCAGCAGCCAAGTTCCAGGGGGGGTCCCCTACGAGCAGTACTTC
j_call: TRBJ2-5; v_call: TRBV20-1; clone_size: .; d_call: .; cdr3_aa: CSARSQETQYF; cdr3_nt: TGCAGTGCTAGGTCCCAAGAGACCCAGTACTTC
j_call: TRBJ2-7; v_call: TRBV12-3/TRBV12-4; clone_size: few; d_call: .; cdr3_aa: CASSLVAGMYEQYF; cdr3_nt: TGTGCCAGCAGTTTGGTCGCGGGAATGTACGAGCAGTACTTC
j_call: TRBJ2-1; v_call: TRBV5-1; clone_size: .; d_call: .; cdr3_aa: CASSSGNNEQFF; cdr3_nt: TGCGCCAGCAGCTCTGGTAACAATGAGCAGTTCTTC
j_call: TRBJ2-2; v_call: TRBV9; clone_size: .; d_call: .; cdr3_aa: CASSVAQSRTGELFF; cdr3_nt: TGTGCCAGCAGCGTTGCACAGAGCAGGACCGGGGAGCTGTTTTTT
j_call: TRBJ2-2; v_call: TRBV2; clone_size: .; d_call: .; cdr3_aa: CASRGRNTGELFF; cdr3_nt: TGTGCCAGCAGAGGGAGGAACACCGGGGAGCTGTTTTTT
j_call: TRBJ2-7; v_call: TRBV28; clone_size: .; d_call: .; cdr3_aa: CASTRRGNSYEQYF; cdr3_nt: TGTGCCAGCACCCGACGGGGGAACTCCTACGAGCAGTACTTC
j_call: TRBJ2-5; v_call: TRBV13; clone_size: .; d_call: TRBD2; cdr3_aa: CASSFRTSGRGETQYF; cdr3_nt: TGTGCCAGCAGCTTCCGGACTAGCGGGAGGGGGGAGACCCAGTACTTC
j_call: TRBJ2-7; v_call: TRBV13; clone_size: .; d_call: TRBD2; cdr3_aa: CASSWTSDEQYF; cdr3_nt: TGTGCCAGCAGTTGGACTAGTGACGAGCAGTACTTC
j_call: TRBJ2-2; v_call: TRBV12-3/TRBV12-4; clone_size: few; d_call: TRBD2; cdr3_aa: CASSLALTSDTGELFF; cdr3_nt: TGTGCCAGCAGTTTAGCGCTAACTAGCGACACCGGGGAGCTGTTTTTT
j_call: TRBJ1-1; v_call: TRBV5-8; clone_size: .; d_call: .; cdr3_aa: CASSLEPQGAFF; cdr3_nt: TGTGCCAGCAGCTTGGAGCCCCAGGGGGCTTTCTTT